This TCR beta chain was obtained from a study of blood T cell repertoires in COVID-19. Study context: COVID-19 samples from acute and convalescent phases originated in the United States, Italy and Spain. The analysed material was cDNA or gDNA that came from T cells, B-cell-depleted T cells, or PBMCs.

CDR3 length: 16 residues. The germline V gene has CDR1 SGHNT and CDR2 YYREEE (reference sequence). V was clipped by 1 base and J by 2 bases, with 12 bases between them. Per the original methods: The assay estimated nucleated cells by amplifying reference gene primers. The table came from immunoSEQ multiplex PCR; TCRdb's copy has only in-frame clones and leaves some out. V and J calls and clone size are given by that table; D and trimming were obtained from the DNA. This sample yields some 110,000 clones, of which approximately 80% are seen a single time; 15% belongs to the top ten. The chain combines TRBV5-4 with TRBJ2-2; TRBD2 is a possible D gene (6 bases). The receptor was isolated from a woman older than 75 with acute or convalescent COVID-19. Input material: peripheral blood. The CDR3 coding sequence is TGTGCCAGCAGCTTGTTGAGGACTACTAACACCGGGGAGCTGTTTTTT. Protein product: CASSLLRTTNTGELFF.